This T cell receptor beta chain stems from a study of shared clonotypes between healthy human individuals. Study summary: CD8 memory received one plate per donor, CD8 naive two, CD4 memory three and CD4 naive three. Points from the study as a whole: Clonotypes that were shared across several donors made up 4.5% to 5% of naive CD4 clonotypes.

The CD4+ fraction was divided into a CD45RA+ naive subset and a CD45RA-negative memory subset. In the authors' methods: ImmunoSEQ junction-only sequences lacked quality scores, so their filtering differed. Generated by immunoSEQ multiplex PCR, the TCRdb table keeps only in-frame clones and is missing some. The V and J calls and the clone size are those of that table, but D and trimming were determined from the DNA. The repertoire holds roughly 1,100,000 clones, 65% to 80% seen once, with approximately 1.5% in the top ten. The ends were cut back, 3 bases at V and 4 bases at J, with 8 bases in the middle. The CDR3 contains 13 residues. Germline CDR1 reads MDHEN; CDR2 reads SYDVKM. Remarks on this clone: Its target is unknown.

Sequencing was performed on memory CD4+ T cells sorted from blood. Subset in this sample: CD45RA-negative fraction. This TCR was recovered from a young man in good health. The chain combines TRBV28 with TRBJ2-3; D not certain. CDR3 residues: CASSLREPDTQYF. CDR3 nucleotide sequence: TGTGCCAGCAGTTTGAGAGAACCAGATACGCAGTATTTT.